The text below deals with one T cell receptor (beta chain). Its specificity is unknown. This record comes from a study of cytomegalovirus exposure and HLA in healthy donors. PCR employed 60 Vbeta and 13 Jbeta primers. Repertoires were generated with immunoSEQ multiplex PCR, while TCRdb's copy carries only in-frame clones and drops some. The top ten hold 10% of the sample, which has around 94,000 clones, around 84% seen once. This donor's file did not include a recorded CMV serostatus. Study conclusions and caveats: Apart from CMV serostatus, no immune exposure information was available.

Losses at the gene ends were 2 bases for V and 4 bases for J; bases not matched to a gene: 6. CDR3 length: 15 amino acids. Germline V gives CDR1 SGHRS, CDR2 YFSETQ. The rearrangement joins TRBV5-1 to TRBJ2-3; 8 bases are shared with TRBD2. The specimen sequenced was PBMCs. The clonotype comes from a human donor in good health. The DNA of the CDR3 is TGCGCCAGCAGCTTCTCGGGAGGGCTGGCAGATACGCAGTATTTT. It translates to CASSFSGGLADTQYF.